A single sample is the source of the 8 T cell receptor beta chains below, sequenced in a study of cytomegalovirus exposure and HLA in healthy donors. The primer mix had 60 Vbeta and 13 Jbeta primers. The repertoire was sequenced with immunoSEQ multiplex PCR; TCRdb's copy has only in-frame clones and lacks some. The repertoire has about 110,000 clones, 75% of them found once; the top ten carry 2.5%. Sequencing input: PBMCs. The receptors originated from a middle-aged man in good health and CMV-seronegative.

V gene TRBV5-4 combines with J gene TRBJ2-5, with D possibly TRBD2 on 5 matching bases. CDR1 and CDR2 from the germline V gene are SGHNT and YYREEE (reference sequence). The CDR3 loop spans 14 amino acids. V lost 0 bases and J lost 1, with 7 bases in between. The CDR3 here is CASSLAGSQETQYF. The CDR3 region has the DNA TGTGCCAGCAGCTTGGCGGGGTCCCAAGAGACCCAGTACTTC. The full variable domain, in which reference TRBV5-4 and TRBJ2-5 provide the parts outside the CDR3, is ETGVTQSPTHLIKTRGQQVTLRCSSQSGHNTVSWYQQALGQGPQFIFQYYREEENGRGNFPPRFSGLQFPNYSSELNVNALELDDSALYLCASSLAGSQETQYFGPGTRLLVL.

V and J are TRBV7-6 and TRBJ1-2; tentatively, D is TRBD1 (6 bases). The CDR3 sequence is 15 residues long. Germline CDR1 is SGHVS and CDR2 is FNYEAQ. V lost 5 bases, J lost 5 bases, and 18 bases lay in between. This CDR3 is CASSPHRDGEYGYTF. The CDR3 DNA follows: TGTGCCAGCAGCCCTCACAGGGATGGGGAGTATGGCTACACCTTC.

The table lists this clone with a few counts. This rearrangement joins TRBV28 to TRBJ1-6; D is possibly TRBD1 (6 bases). V was shortened by 8 bases and J by 7 bases, with 15 bases between the two germline ends. The V gene's germline CDR1 is MDHEN and CDR2 SYDVKM. This CDR3 contains 14 residues. The chain's CDR3 is CASRRGGQNSPLHF. DNA for the CDR3: TGTGCCAGCCGTCGAGGGGGACAAAATTCACCCCTCCACTTT.

The chain employs TRBV7-9 and TRBJ2-1; TRBD1 might be the D (5 bases). Trimming removed 5 bases from V and 7 bases from J, with 9 bases in between. The CDR3 runs 12 residues. The germline V gene encodes CDR1 SEHNR and CDR2 FQNEAQ (reference sequence). CDR3 nucleotides: TGTGCCAGCAGCACCCGGACAAATGAGCAGTTCTTC. Protein product: CASSTRTNEQFF.

In its sample, this clone was seen a few times. The rearrangement uses TRBV7-6 and TRBJ1-2; TRBD1 might be the D (6 bases). The V end lost 4 bases, the J end lost 4 bases, and 13 bases lay between the germline ends. This CDR3 is 14 amino acids long. Germline V gene sequence: CDR1 SGHVS, CDR2 FNYEAQ. The CDR3: CASSSQQGGYGYTF. The CDR3 nucleotides are TGTGCCAGCAGCTCCCAACAGGGTGGCTATGGCTACACCTTC.

This sequence joins TRBV9 and TRBJ2-3, with TRBD1 matching 9 bases. CDR3 size: 14 residues. The J segment lost 2 bases and the V segment lost 8 bases, leaving 6 bases of the junction unmatched. The germline V gene has CDR1 SGDLS and CDR2 YYNGEE. The CDR3 sequence: CASAQGAPTDTQYF. The DNA for the CDR3 is TGTGCCAGTGCACAGGGGGCCCCCACAGATACGCAGTATTTT.

The chain couples TRBV18 to TRBJ1-6; a weak D match, TRBD1 (5 bases). Trimming pared 3 bases from V and 7 bases from J, leaving 7 bases between. Germline assignment: CDR1 KGHSH and CDR2 LQKENI. The length of the CDR3 is 13 residues. CDR3 in amino acids: CASSPQGNSPLHF. The CDR3 DNA sequence: TGTGCCAGCTCACCGCAGGGAAATTCACCCCTCCACTTT.

In nucleotides, the CDR3 is TGTGCCAGCAGCGATCAGCGGGGGGGCCGTGATACGCAGTATTTT. This encodes CASSDQRGGRDTQYF. V usage is TRBV2 and J usage is TRBJ2-3; TRBD2 matches at 10 bases. The CDR3 totals 15 residues. The junction had 9 bases not matched to a gene; V was cut back by 6 bases and J by 6 bases. Germline V gene data show CDR1 as SNHLY and CDR2 as FYNNEI.